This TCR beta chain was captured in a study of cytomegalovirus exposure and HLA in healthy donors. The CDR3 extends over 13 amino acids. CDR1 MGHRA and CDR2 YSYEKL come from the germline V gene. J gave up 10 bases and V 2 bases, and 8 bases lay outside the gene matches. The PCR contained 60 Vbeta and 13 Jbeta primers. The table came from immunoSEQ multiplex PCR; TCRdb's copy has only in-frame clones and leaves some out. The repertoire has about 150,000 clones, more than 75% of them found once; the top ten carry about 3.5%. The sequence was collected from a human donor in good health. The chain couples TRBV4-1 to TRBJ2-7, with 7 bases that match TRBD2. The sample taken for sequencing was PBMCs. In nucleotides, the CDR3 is TGCGCCAGCAGCCAAATCTTCGCGGGAGCTCAGTACTTC. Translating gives CASSQIFAGAQYF.